The rows below give T cell receptor beta chains drawn from one sample of a study of OX40 agonist ivuxolimab in advanced cancers. The method was immunoSEQ multiplex PCR; TCRdb's version includes in-frame clones alone and lacks a portion of them. The sample consists of tens of thousands of clones, approximately 80% of them appearing once. Specimen: CD4+ or CD8+ T cells sorted from blood, collected in a trial of the OX40 agonist ivuxolimab. These receptors were taken from an adult with an advanced solid tumor such as melanoma, head and neck, liver or kidney cancer. Each CDR3 is given with its conserved first and last residue. The order of the fields is CDR3 protein, CDR3 DNA, clone size, J gene, D gene, V gene. A D gene is named only where the DNA matches it firmly. Clone size is not always given. Where it is, it says once, few, many or a class for expanded clones.

CDR3aa: CASSLIRQETQYF
CDR3nt: TGTGCCAGCAGCTTAATAAGACAAGAGACCCAGTACTTC
abundance: -
j_gene: TRBJ2-5
d_gene: -
v_gene: TRBV11-3

CDR3aa: CATSRAQGEGSTEAFF
CDR3nt: TGTGCCACCAGCAGAGCCCAGGGGGAGGGAAGCACTGAAGCTTTCTTT
abundance: few
j_gene: TRBJ1-1
d_gene: TRBD1
v_gene: TRBV15

CDR3aa: CASSSAGTGGGGYTF
CDR3nt: TGTGCCAGCAGTTCCGCCGGGACAGGGGGTGGTGGCTACACCTTC
abundance: -
j_gene: TRBJ1-2
d_gene: TRBD1
v_gene: TRBV27

CDR3aa: CASSAGTGVANTGELFF
CDR3nt: TGTGCCAGCAGCGCCGGGACAGGGGTTGCGAACACCGGGGAGCTGTTTTTT
abundance: -
j_gene: TRBJ2-2
d_gene: TRBD1
v_gene: TRBV2

CDR3aa: CASSSPDYLTGELFF
CDR3nt: TGTGCCAGCAGCTCGCCGGACTATCTTACCGGGGAGCTGTTTTTT
abundance: -
j_gene: TRBJ2-2
d_gene: -
v_gene: TRBV5-4

CDR3aa: CASKSSGASTDTQYF
CDR3nt: TGTGCCAGTAAATCCAGCGGAGCCAGCACAGATACGCAGTATTTT
abundance: -
j_gene: TRBJ2-3
d_gene: -
v_gene: TRBV19

CDR3aa: CASSQGLGADTQYF
CDR3nt: TGCGCCAGCAGCCAGGGGTTGGGGGCAGATACGCAGTATTTT
abundance: once
j_gene: TRBJ2-3
d_gene: -
v_gene: TRBV4-1

CDR3aa: CASSPPGSSANIQYF
CDR3nt: TGTGCCAGCTCACCACCGGGCTCTTCTGCTAACATTCAGTACTTC
abundance: -
j_gene: TRBJ2-4
d_gene: -
v_gene: TRBV18

CDR3aa: CASRYSNTGELFF
CDR3nt: TGTGCCAGCCGCTATTCGAACACCGGGGAGCTGTTTTTT
abundance: -
j_gene: TRBJ2-2
d_gene: -
v_gene: TRBV28

CDR3aa: CASSMRGPTGGYTF
CDR3nt: TGTGCCAGCAGCATGAGGGGTCCCACTGGAGGCTACACCTTC
abundance: -
j_gene: TRBJ1-2
d_gene: -
v_gene: TRBV6-5

CDR3aa: CASTYDVGTDTQYF
CDR3nt: TGTGCCAGCACCTATGATGTCGGCACAGATACGCAGTATTTT
abundance: -
j_gene: TRBJ2-3
d_gene: -
v_gene: TRBV7-8

CDR3aa: CSAQRGADQPQHF
CDR3nt: TGCAGTGCGCAGAGGGGGGCGGATCAGCCCCAGCATTTT
abundance: -
j_gene: TRBJ1-5
d_gene: -
v_gene: TRBV29-1

CDR3aa: CASSFGGPTTEQYF
CDR3nt: TGTGCCAGCAGTTTTGGGGGACCTACCACCGAGCAGTACTTC
abundance: -
j_gene: TRBJ2-7
d_gene: -
v_gene: TRBV28

CDR3aa: CASSDAGRRNEQFF
CDR3nt: TGTGCCAGCAGTGACGCGGGAAGACGCAATGAGCAGTTCTTC
abundance: -
j_gene: TRBJ2-1
d_gene: -
v_gene: TRBV25-1

CDR3aa: CASTAGGRDNQPQHF
CDR3nt: TGTGCCAGCACCGCCGGGGGGAGGGACAATCAGCCCCAGCATTTT
abundance: -
j_gene: TRBJ1-5
d_gene: -
v_gene: TRBV28

CDR3aa: CASSYFHWSTF
CDR3nt: TGTGCCAGCAGTTATTTCCATTGGAGCACCTTC
abundance: -
j_gene: TRBJ1-2
d_gene: -
v_gene: TRBV27

CDR3aa: CASSEEGRKTNEKLFF
CDR3nt: TGTGCCAGCAGTGAAGAGGGACGGAAGACTAATGAAAAACTGTTTTTT
abundance: -
j_gene: TRBJ1-4
d_gene: -
v_gene: TRBV6-1

CDR3aa: CASSTGITNYGYTF
CDR3nt: TGTGCCAGTTCAACTGGGATAACTAACTATGGCTACACCTTC
abundance: -
j_gene: TRBJ1-2
d_gene: -
v_gene: TRBV19

CDR3aa: CASREQEYTEAFF
CDR3nt: TGTGCCAGCAGGGAGCAGGAGTACACTGAAGCTTTCTTT
abundance: once
j_gene: TRBJ1-1
d_gene: -
v_gene: TRBV7-9

CDR3aa: CASRGRFRETQYF
CDR3nt: TGTGCCAGCAGAGGGCGCTTCCGGGAGACCCAGTACTTC
abundance: -
j_gene: TRBJ2-5
d_gene: -
v_gene: TRBV28

CDR3aa: CASSEGQNNSPLHF
CDR3nt: TGCGCCAGCAGCGAGGGACAGAATAATTCACCCCTCCACTTT
abundance: -
j_gene: TRBJ1-6
d_gene: TRBD1
v_gene: TRBV5-1

CDR3aa: CASSVGQGNTIYF
CDR3nt: TGCGCCAGCAGCGTGGGCCAGGGAAACACCATATATTTT
abundance: -
j_gene: TRBJ1-3
d_gene: -
v_gene: TRBV5-1

CDR3aa: CASSPLDSQETQYF
CDR3nt: TGTGCCAGCTCACCACTGGACAGCCAAGAGACCCAGTACTTC
abundance: -
j_gene: TRBJ2-5
d_gene: -
v_gene: TRBV18

CDR3aa: CASSPGLAPGTDTQYF
CDR3nt: TGTGCCAGCTCACCGGGACTAGCGCCCGGCACAGATACGCAGTATTTT
abundance: -
j_gene: TRBJ2-3
d_gene: TRBD2
v_gene: TRBV18

CDR3aa: CATSRDVGSYRYF
CDR3nt: TGTGCCACCAGCAGAGATGTGGGGAGTTACCGGTACTTC
abundance: -
j_gene: TRBJ2-7
d_gene: -
v_gene: TRBV15

CDR3aa: CASSQAYSSYEQYF
CDR3nt: TGCGCCAGCAGCCAAGCGTACAGCTCCTACGAGCAGTACTTC
abundance: -
j_gene: TRBJ2-7
d_gene: -
v_gene: TRBV4-3

CDR3aa: CASRQHGYGYTF
CDR3nt: TGTGCCAGCAGACAACACGGCTATGGCTACACCTTC
abundance: -
j_gene: TRBJ1-2
d_gene: -
v_gene: TRBV6-1

CDR3aa: CASSYRGLETQYF
CDR3nt: TGTGCCAGCAGTTACAGGGGGCTGGAGACCCAGTACTTC
abundance: -
j_gene: TRBJ2-5
d_gene: TRBD1
v_gene: TRBV6-5

CDR3aa: CASSLAGGYQETQYF
CDR3nt: TGTGCCAGCAGCTTAGCGGGGGGGTATCAAGAGACCCAGTACTTC
abundance: -
j_gene: TRBJ2-5
d_gene: TRBD2
v_gene: TRBV7-6

CDR3aa: CASRTFGQLAGYTF
CDR3nt: TGTGCCAGCAGAACGTTCGGACAGTTGGCTGGCTACACCTTC
abundance: -
j_gene: TRBJ1-2
d_gene: -
v_gene: TRBV6-6

CDR3aa: CARYRGALPCEDTEAFF
CDR3nt: TGTGCCAGATACAGGGGGGCACTCCCTTGCGAGGACACTGAAGCTTTCTTT
abundance: -
j_gene: TRBJ1-1
d_gene: TRBD1
v_gene: TRBV7-6

CDR3aa: CASRLDCQNYEQYF
CDR3nt: TGTGCAAGTCGCTTAGATTGTCAGAACTACGAGCAGTACTTC
abundance: -
j_gene: TRBJ2-7
d_gene: -
v_gene: TRBV12-2

CDR3aa: CASSFTDYNEQFF
CDR3nt: TGTGCCAGCAGCTTCACAGATTACAATGAGCAGTTCTTC
abundance: -
j_gene: TRBJ2-1
d_gene: -
v_gene: TRBV5-4

CDR3aa: CASSSRTAGLNEQFF
CDR3nt: TGTGCCAGCAGCTCTAGAACAGCGGGGCTCAATGAGCAGTTCTTC
abundance: -
j_gene: TRBJ2-1
d_gene: TRBD2
v_gene: TRBV11-3

CDR3aa: CSALADREAYGYTF
CDR3nt: TGCAGCGCTTTAGCGGACAGGGAAGCCTATGGCTACACCTTC
abundance: -
j_gene: TRBJ1-2
d_gene: TRBD1
v_gene: TRBV29-1

CDR3aa: CASRPTGAGGYTF
CDR3nt: TGTGCCAGCAGACCGACAGGGGCGGGCGGCTACACCTTC
abundance: -
j_gene: TRBJ1-2
d_gene: TRBD1
v_gene: TRBV28

CDR3aa: CASSSSGGFGNEQFF
CDR3nt: TGCGCCAGCAGCTCTTCTGGCGGTTTTGGCAATGAGCAGTTCTTC
abundance: -
j_gene: TRBJ2-1
d_gene: -
v_gene: TRBV5-1

CDR3aa: CAKAPGRGTSTDTQYF
CDR3nt: TGTGCCAAGGCTCCGGGACGGGGAACGAGCACAGATACGCAGTATTTT
abundance: -
j_gene: TRBJ2-3
d_gene: -
v_gene: TRBV12-1

CDR3aa: CASSESETGELFF
CDR3nt: TGCGCCAGCAGCGAATCAGAAACCGGGGAGCTGTTTTTT
abundance: -
j_gene: TRBJ2-2
d_gene: -
v_gene: TRBV5-1

CDR3aa: CASSQEVAGISYNEQFF
CDR3nt: TGCGCCAGCAGCCAAGAGGTAGCAGGGATCTCCTACAATGAGCAGTTCTTC
abundance: -
j_gene: TRBJ2-1
d_gene: -
v_gene: TRBV4-3

CDR3aa: CASSDLAGGPGNEQFF
CDR3nt: TGTGCCAGCAGTGACCTAGCGGGGGGGCCTGGGAATGAGCAGTTCTTC
abundance: -
j_gene: TRBJ2-1
d_gene: TRBD2
v_gene: TRBV27

CDR3aa: CASSQDKNTIYF
CDR3nt: TGCGCCAGCAGCCAAGATAAAAACACCATATATTTT
abundance: once
j_gene: TRBJ1-3
d_gene: -
v_gene: TRBV4-1

CDR3aa: CASSLEGKNTEAFF
CDR3nt: TGTGCCAGCAGCTTAGAGGGCAAGAACACTGAAGCTTTCTTT
abundance: -
j_gene: TRBJ1-1
d_gene: -
v_gene: TRBV7-9

CDR3aa: CASSSYRGSTDTQYF
CDR3nt: TGTGCCAGCAGCTCATACAGGGGGAGCACAGATACGCAGTATTTT
abundance: -
j_gene: TRBJ2-3
d_gene: TRBD1
v_gene: TRBV5-6

CDR3aa: CASRGWGGMNTEAFF
CDR3nt: TGTGCCAGCAGGGGGTGGGGGGGTATGAACACTGAAGCTTTCTTT
abundance: -
j_gene: TRBJ1-1
d_gene: -
v_gene: TRBV27

CDR3aa: CASSPLASDTQYF
CDR3nt: TGTGCCAGCAGTCCCCTAGCATCAGATACGCAGTATTTT
abundance: -
j_gene: TRBJ2-3
d_gene: -
v_gene: TRBV9

CDR3aa: CASSLLNTEAFF
CDR3nt: TGTGCCAGCAGTTTGCTGAACACTGAAGCTTTCTTT
abundance: -
j_gene: TRBJ1-1
d_gene: -
v_gene: TRBV28

CDR3aa: CASSLSGSYGYTF
CDR3nt: TGCGCCAGCAGCTTGTCAGGGTCTTATGGCTACACCTTC
abundance: -
j_gene: TRBJ1-2
d_gene: -
v_gene: TRBV5-1

CDR3aa: CSVRYGNTEAFF
CDR3nt: TGCAGCGTTCGGTACGGGAACACTGAAGCTTTCTTT
abundance: -
j_gene: TRBJ1-1
d_gene: -
v_gene: TRBV29-1

CDR3aa: CASSAGTGGPVGGNF
CDR3nt: TGCGCCAGCAGCGCAGGGACAGGGGGCCCCGTCGGGGGAAACTTC
abundance: -
j_gene: TRBJ2-7
d_gene: TRBD1
v_gene: TRBV5-1

CDR3aa: CSVDVRGYYGYTF
CDR3nt: TGCAGCGTTGATGTCAGGGGATACTATGGCTACACCTTC
abundance: few
j_gene: TRBJ1-2
d_gene: -
v_gene: TRBV29-1

CDR3aa: CAWAPGINQPQHF
CDR3nt: TGTGCCTGGGCCCCAGGGATCAATCAGCCCCAGCATTTT
abundance: -
j_gene: TRBJ1-5
d_gene: -
v_gene: TRBV30

CDR3aa: CASSLGTGAYEQYF
CDR3nt: TGTGCCAGCAGCCTCGGGACAGGGGCCTACGAGCAGTACTTC
abundance: -
j_gene: TRBJ2-7
d_gene: TRBD1
v_gene: TRBV7-9